This TCR beta chain was recorded in a study of T cell responses to AZD1222 COVID-19 vaccine. J gave up 7 bases and V 3 bases, and 5 bases lay outside the gene matches. Per the germline V gene, CDR1 is SGHDN and CDR2 is FVKESK. This CDR3 has 14 amino acids. Data came from immunoSEQ multiplex PCR; TCRdb stores just in-frame clones and leaves some out. The data show roughly 140,000 clones, with approximately 90% seen just once and 1.5% to 2% held by the top ten. Of note for this clone: The antigen is not known.

Study-wide points: Donors skewed white British and female; clonal diversity was possibly underestimated.

V is TRBV14 and J is TRBJ2-4; 8 nucleotides line up with TRBD1. The sample here was peripheral blood, taken on day 0 of AZD1222 vaccination. The sequence derives from an adult in good health. The CDR3 spells CASSQDRVGNIQYF. CDR3 DNA: TGTGCCAGCAGCCAGGACAGGGTGGGGAACATTCAGTACTTC.